Following are 31 T cell receptor beta chains from one sample sequenced in a study of tissue T cells after allogeneic stem cell transplantation (dated by TCRdb to the early 2020s). Library creation used the immunoSEQ multiplex PCR assay. TCRdb provides this immuneACCESS table in a form limited to in-frame rearrangements. Some clones are lacking; in checked studies, under half of them reflect an unresolved V gene, and why the rest are absent is not known. This sample gives fewer than 4,500 clones in total; 49% of them show up just once. The ten most abundant clones make up around a fifth of the sample. What the time point label conveys for this sample: mouse harvest day 14 after allogeneic transplant. Mouse grafts combined 10^7 T-cell-depleted bone marrow cells with 10^6 splenic CD5+ T cells, given via tail vein injection. The sample comprised gut tissue. These TCRs come from a female BALB/c mouse given C57BL/6 T cells with graft-versus-host disease after an allogeneic hematopoietic cell transplant.

This clone occurred once. Mouse names are used for the genes. The read terminates 1 residue ahead of where the CDR3 ends, so the germline J gene completes it. This chain uses TRBV3 with TRBJ1-3, with TRBD1 matching 7 bases. V lost 4 bases and J lost 0; bases outside the gene matches: 6. CDR1 is SNHLY and CDR2 is FYNGKV in the germline V gene (reference sequence). The CDR3 is 16 residues long. CDR3 DNA (partial): TGTGCCAGCAGCTCGACAGGGCACAATTCTGGAAATACGCTCTAT. Translating it yields CASSSTGHNSGNTLY. The entire CDR3 reads CASSSTGHNSGNTLYF.

As regards this clone: The germline and genes are mouse ones. CDR3 bases read: TGTGCCAGCTCTCCCGACATTCAAAACACCTTGTAC. It codes for CASSPDIQNTLY. In full, the CDR3 is CASSPDIQNTLYF. The rearrangement links TRBV12-1 to TRBJ2-4; D is unclear. Read coverage stops 1 residue before the CDR3 terminus; the germline J gene supplies the remainder. From germline, CDR1 is SGHSN and CDR2 HYEKVE. V lost 2 bases to trimming and J lost 2 bases, with 7 bases between them. CDR3 length: 13 amino acids. Variable domain in full (rest from reference TRBV12-1 and TRBJ2-4): DSGVVQSPRHIIKEKGGRSVLTCIPISGHSNVVWYQQTLGKELKFLIQHYEKVERDKGFLPSRFSVQQFDDYHSEMNMSALELEDSAMYFCASSPDIQNTLYFGAGTRLSVL.

Points on this clone: Gene and germline names: mouse. The read terminates 1 residue ahead of where the CDR3 ends, so the germline J gene completes it. The chain has TRBV2 and TRBJ1-5; possible D gene TRBD1, 5 bases. Germline V gives CDR1 LGHNA, CDR2 YSYQKL. The CDR3 spans 15 residues. V was clipped by 0 bases and J by 3 bases, with 9 bases between them. CDR3 region: CASSQDAGFNQAPLF. The sequenced part of the CDR3 DNA is TGTGCCAGCAGCCAAGATGCAGGGTTCAACCAGGCTCCGCTT. The full variable domain, its missing parts supplied by reference TRBV2 and TRBJ1-5, is DPKIIQKPKYLVAVTGSEKILICEQYLGHNAMYWYRQSAKKPLEFMFSYSYQKLMDNQTASSRFQPQSSKKNHLDLQITALKPDDSATYFCASSQDAGFNQAPLFGEGTRLSVL.

Comments on this clone: The germline and genes are mouse ones. The CDR3 end is not reached by the read, which stops 1 residue before it; the germline J gene fills it in. The J gene is TRBJ2-5, the V gene TRBV13-3; 10 bases agree with TRBD2. Germline V CDR1 and CDR2: NNHDY, SYVADS. The CDR3 extends over 15 amino acids. After removal of 0 bases from V and 4 bases from J, the junction contained 2 bases not matched to a gene. The CDR3 DNA, read in part, is TGTGCCAGCAGTGATGGGGGACTGGGGAAAGACACCCAGTAC. It translates to CASSDGGLGKDTQY. The whole CDR3 reads CASSDGGLGKDTQYF.

About this clone: A read error may be the cause here, since a much bigger clone is one base away. All gene names here are mouse names. The CDR3 extends 1 residue past the end of the read, so its final part is completed from the germline J gene. This sequence joins TRBV26 and TRBJ2-1; D might be TRBD1 or TRBD2, each matching 5 bases. V was shortened by 2 bases and J by 1 base, with 6 bases between the two germline ends. The CDR3 has 14 residues. The germline V gene encodes CDR1 KGHPV and CDR2 FQNQEV (reference sequence). The CDR3 loop reads CASSLGDNYAEQFF. Partial CDR3 DNA: TGTGCCAGCAGTCTGGGGGACAACTATGCTGAGCAGTTC.

Only a few counts were recorded for this clone. The gene names given are mouse names. The missing CDR3 end, 1 residue past where the read stops, is filled in from the germline J gene. The V call is TRBV13-3, the J call TRBJ2-4, with D possibly TRBD2 on 7 matching bases. Trimming removed 3 bases from V and 3 bases from J, with 14 bases in between. This CDR3 contains 15 residues. Germline CDR1 NNHDY, CDR2 SYVADS. CDR3 region: CASSALGAGQNTLYF. The part of the CDR3 DNA that was read is TGTGCCAGCAGTGCGCTGGGGGCTGGGCAAAACACCTTGTAC.

Of note for this clone: Germline and genes here are mouse. The CDR3 is cut off 1 residue early in the read; its end comes from the germline J gene. This sequence joins TRBV13-3 and TRBJ2-7; D remains unclear. This CDR3 has 11 amino acids. The V end was cut by 5 bases, the J end by 1 base, with 4 bases between. Germline CDR1 reads NNHDY; CDR2 reads SYVADS. The part of the CDR3 DNA that was read is TGTGCCAGCAGGGGGTCCTATGAACAGTAC. Translating it yields CASRGSYEQY. The CDR3 in full is CASRGSYEQYF.

This clone came up a few times. Gene names follow the mouse nomenclature. From the germline J gene comes the end of the CDR3, since the read stops 1 residue before it. The chain carries TRBV26 and TRBJ1-1; TRBD1 matches at 8 bases. In germline, CDR1 is KGHPV, CDR2 FQNQEV (reference sequence). V was pared by 4 bases and J by 4 bases, with 5 bases of the junction left unmatched. CDR3 length equals 14 residues. The CDR3 reads CASSPGQGGTEVFF. CDR3 DNA (partial): TGTGCCAGCAGTCCTGGACAGGGCGGCACAGAAGTCTTC.

This clone was found a few times. Gene names follow the mouse nomenclature. The sequenced fragment ends 1 residue before the CDR3 boundary, so the rest is inferred from the germline J gene. V usage is TRBV23 and J usage is TRBJ2-5. Germline values: CDR1 KGHTA, CDR2 FQNQQP. This CDR3 spans 15 amino acids. The CDR3 bases that were read are TGCTCCAGCAGTCAATCGAGGGAACAAAAAGACACCCAGTAC. It specifies CSSSQSREQKDTQY. The CDR3 reads in full as CSSSQSREQKDTQYF.

The table lists this clone with a few counts. The gene symbols are mouse symbols. The CDR3 is cut off 1 residue early in the read; its end comes from the germline J gene. The J gene is TRBJ1-3, the V gene TRBV26; D remains ambiguous. The CDR3 has 13 residues. Between the trimmed V and J ends, which lost 3 bases and 0 bases, there was a span of 3 bases. Germline CDR1 reads KGHPV; CDR2 reads FQNQEV (reference sequence). Here the CDR3 reads CASSLISGNTLYF. The CDR3 bases that were read are TGTGCCAGCAGTCTCATTTCTGGAAATACGCTCTAT.

The count of this clone is one. Mouse names are used for the genes. The CDR3 extends 1 residue past the end of the read, so its final part is completed from the germline J gene. V gene TRBV2 combines with J gene TRBJ1-6; the D is unclear. TRBJ1-6 has ORF status, its function being uncertain. The V and J ends lost 0 bases and 2 bases respectively, with 5 bases between them. This CDR3 comprises 15 residues. Per the germline V gene, CDR1 is LGHNA and CDR2 is YSYQKL. The CDR3 protein is CASSQDHTYNSPLYF. The sequenced CDR3 bases are TGTGCCAGCAGCCAAGATCACACCTATAATTCGCCCCTCTAC.

To note about this clone: Gene names refer to mouse genes. The CDR3 loop reads CASSPLLGGYAEQFF. The sequenced part of the CDR3 DNA is TGTGCCAGCAGCCCTTTACTGGGGGGGTATGCTGAGCAGTTC. The rearrangement links TRBV3 to TRBJ2-1; 10 bases fit TRBD2. The read ends 1 residue before the CDR3 terminus; that terminus is restored from the germline J gene. Germline CDR1 SNHLY, CDR2 FYNGKV (reference sequence). The CDR3 is made up of 15 amino acids. V was clipped by 5 bases and J by 4 bases; unmatched bases: 5.

In the case of this clone: Mouse names are used for the genes. With the read ending 1 residue before the CDR3 end, the germline J gene is used to fill in that end. This chain connects TRBV24 to TRBJ1-1; 11 bases are shared with TRBD1. CDR3 length: 15 residues. Trimming took 4 bases from V and 1 from J; bases not matched to a gene: 2. Germline V CDR1 and CDR2: KGHTA, FRNEEI. The covered CDR3 bases are TGTGCCAGCAGTCGGACAGGGGGCGGAAACACAGAAGTCTTC. It encodes CASSRTGGGNTEVF. The full-length CDR3 reads as CASSRTGGGNTEVFF.

Worth noting for this clone: Gene names and germline match the mouse. The read is 1 residue too short to cover the CDR3 end, so that end is filled in from the germline J gene. The rearrangement uses TRBV3 and TRBJ1-5, with D possibly being TRBD1 (6 bases). Trimming removed 0 bases from V and 9 bases from J, with 9 bases in between. The CDR3 is 13 amino acids. Looked up from germline, CDR1 is SNHLY and CDR2 is FYNGKV (reference sequence). The CDR3 DNA, read in part, is TGTGCCAGCAGCTTAGCTGGGGGGCCGGCTCCGCTT. Amino acids: CASSLAGGPAPL. The complete CDR3 sequence is CASSLAGGPAPLF. Full variable domain (outside the CDR3, taken from reference TRBV3 and TRBJ1-5): GPKVLQIPSHQIIDMGQMVTLNCDPVSNHLYFYWYKQILGQQMEFLVNFYNGKVMEKSKLFKDQFSVERPDGSYFTLKIQPTALEDSAVYFCASSLAGGPAPLFGEGTRLSVL.

This clone was seen a handful of times. Mouse gene names apply. Coverage ceases 1 residue before the CDR3 finishes, and the germline J gene fills in the end. The V gene is TRBV26, the J gene TRBJ2-3; D is uncertain. V was cut by 6 bases and J by 0 bases, with 7 bases left in between. Germline-derived CDR1 and CDR2 are KGHPV and FQNQEV (reference sequence). This CDR3 region has 13 residues. CDR3 residues: CASSDNSAETLYF. The sequenced CDR3 bases are TGTGCCAGCAGCGACAATAGTGCAGAAACGCTGTAT.

As for this clone: Any gene name here is a mouse gene name. The read gets to within 1 residue of the CDR3 end, and the germline J gene fills in the rest. The chain couples TRBV13-2 to TRBJ1-1, with 9 nucleotides matching TRBD1. Germline CDR1 reads NNHNN; CDR2 reads SYGAGS (reference sequence). V shed 3 bases, J shed 1 base, and the junction held 4 bases outside the gene matches. CDR3 length: 15 amino acids. CDR3 DNA (partial): TGTGCCAGCGGTGTCCCACAGGGGGCGAACACAGAAGTCTTC. Its protein product is CASGVPQGANTEVF. The entire CDR3 sequence reads CASGVPQGANTEVFF.

Points on this clone: Gene names denote mouse genes. The CDR3 end falls 1 residue outside the read, so it is completed with the germline J gene. The chain has TRBV31 and TRBJ1-2; D is unresolved. The V gene lost 3 bases and the J gene lost 3 bases, with 8 bases spanning the gap. The CDR3 runs 12 residues. Germline loops: CDR1 GKSSPN, CDR2 SITVG. Here the CDR3 reads CAWSRGHSDYTF. CDR3 DNA, as far as it was read: TGTGCCTGGAGCAGAGGGCACTCCGACTACACC.

Worth noting for this clone: The germline and genes are mouse ones. Read data end 1 residue before the CDR3 end; the end is taken from the germline J gene. The chain links TRBV31 to TRBJ1-2; TRBD1 is a possible D gene (6 bases). The germline gives CDR1 GKSSPN, CDR2 SITVG. V lost 3 bases and J lost 0, with 11 bases in between. The CDR3 has 14 amino acids. The CDR3 here is CAWSQGFANSDYTF. CDR3 DNA (partial): TGTGCCTGGAGCCAGGGGTTTGCAAACTCCGACTACACC.

Concerning this clone itself: All gene names here are mouse names. The DNA ends 1 residue before the CDR3 does, and the rest of the CDR3 is filled in from the germline J gene. The chain employs TRBV31 and TRBJ1-2, with D unresolved. The CDR3 is made up of 14 amino acids. The germline V gene has CDR1 GKSSPN and CDR2 SITVG. The ends were cut back, 2 bases at V and 3 bases at J, with 13 bases in the middle. CDR3 sequence reads: CAWSSRRDDSDYTF. Incomplete CDR3 DNA: TGTGCCTGGAGTTCCCGAAGGGATGACTCCGACTACACC.

About this clone itself: The genes and germline here are from mouse. The read falls 1 residue short of the CDR3 end, and the missing part is taken from the germline J gene. V is TRBV13-3 and J is TRBJ2-4; 9 bases are shared with TRBD2. CDR3 length equals 14 residues. J was trimmed by 3 bases and V by 2 bases; bases with no gene match: 1. Germline CDR1 reads NNHDY; CDR2 reads SYVADS. Incomplete CDR3 DNA: TGTGCCAGCAGTGAGACTGGGGGACAAAACACCTTGTAC. It translates to CASSETGGQNTLY. The whole CDR3 is CASSETGGQNTLYF.

Note on this clone: Mouse gene names apply. The sequenced fragment ends 1 residue before the CDR3 boundary, so the rest is inferred from the germline J gene. The gene calls are TRBV19 and TRBJ2-5, with a weak D call TRBD1 (6 bases). CDR1 is FNHDT, CDR2 SITEND, per germline (reference sequence). CDR3 size: 13 residues. The V end lost 7 bases, the J end lost 0 bases, and 9 bases lay between the germline ends. Incomplete CDR3 DNA: TGTGCCAGCCGGGACAATAACCAAGACACCCAGTAC. Its protein is CASRDNNQDTQY. From start to end, the CDR3 is CASRDNNQDTQYF. Full variable domain (outside the CDR3, taken from reference TRBV19 and TRBJ2-5): GGIITQTPKFLIGQEGQKLTLKCQQNFNHDTMYWYRQDSGKGLRLIYYSITENDLQKGDLSEGYDASREKKSSFSLTVTSAQKNEMAVFLCASRDNNQDTQYFGPGTRLLVL.

A word on this clone: Gene names refer to mouse genes. The read finishes 1 residue shy of the CDR3 end, and the germline J gene is used to complete it. This rearrangement joins TRBV26 to TRBJ1-1, with D hard to call. The V gene lost 2 bases and the J gene lost 4 bases, with 8 bases spanning the gap. This CDR3 comprises 13 residues. CDR1 KGHPV and CDR2 FQNQEV come from the germline V gene (reference sequence). The covered CDR3 bases are TGTGCCAGCAGTCTGAACCCAGGCACAGAAGTCTTC. This sequence encodes CASSLNPGTEVF. The whole CDR3 sequence reads CASSLNPGTEVFF.

Comment on this clone: Gene labels here are mouse ones. The sequenced CDR3 bases are TGTGCCAGCAGTTCCGGGACATCTGGAAATACGCTCTAT. As protein: CASSSGTSGNTLY. The entire CDR3 sequence reads CASSSGTSGNTLYF. The chain carries TRBV19 and TRBJ1-3, with D tentatively TRBD1 (6 bases). The read ends 1 residue before the CDR3 terminus; that terminus is restored from the germline J gene. The CDR3 loop spans 14 amino acids. In germline, CDR1 is FNHDT, CDR2 SITEND (reference sequence). V lost 4 bases and J 1 base, leaving 9 bases between the germline ends.

For this clone: The gene names given are mouse names. The read is 1 residue too short to cover the CDR3 end, so that end is filled in from the germline J gene. The chain employs TRBV26 and TRBJ1-1; the D is unclear. Trimming removed 2 bases at V and 3 bases at J, with 10 bases between. CDR1 and CDR2 (germline): KGHPV, FQNQEV (reference sequence). There are 14 residues in the CDR3. The CDR3: CASSLPGWDTEVFF. The part of the CDR3 DNA that was read is TGTGCCAGCAGTCTGCCGGGGTGGGACACAGAAGTCTTC.

Regarding this clone: Genes and germline are mouse. The read is 1 residue too short to cover the CDR3 end, so that end is filled in from the germline J gene. The V call is TRBV26, the J call TRBJ1-1; 8 nucleotides agree with TRBD1. J was trimmed by 0 bases and V by 4 bases; bases with no gene match: 4. CDR1 is KGHPV, CDR2 FQNQEV, per germline (reference sequence). The CDR3 sequence is 15 residues long. CDR3 DNA (partial): TGTGCCAGCAGTCACACAGGGGGTGCAAACACAGAAGTCTTC. Translation gives CASSHTGGANTEVF. The entire CDR3 protein is CASSHTGGANTEVFF.

The table lists this clone with a few counts. Gene names refer to mouse genes. The sequenced part of the CDR3 DNA is TGTGCTAGCAGCGGCGGACATTCAAACACAGAAGTCTTC. This gives the protein CASSGGHSNTEVF. The CDR3 in its entirety is CASSGGHSNTEVFF. The chain uses TRBV29 and TRBJ1-1, with a possible D match to TRBD1 (5 bases). Sequencing ends 1 residue short of the CDR3 end; the germline J gene provides the rest. CDR1 is MSHET and CDR2 is SYDVDS in the germline V gene. CDR3 size: 14 residues. Deletions cut 6 bases from V and 0 bases from J, with 11 bases between.

Of note for this clone: Here the gene names and germline are mouse. Sequencing ends 1 residue short of the CDR3 end; the germline J gene provides the rest. The chain joins TRBV5 to TRBJ2-5; the D call may be TRBD1 or TRBD2 (5 bases each). CDR3 length: 15 residues. V lost 0 bases, J lost 1 base, and 8 bases lay in between. Per germline, CDR1 LGHNA and CDR2 YNLKQL (reference sequence). Incomplete CDR3 DNA: TGTGCCAGCAGCCAAGATCTGGGACACCAAGACACCCAGTAC. This gives the protein CASSQDLGHQDTQY. The CDR3, in full, reads CASSQDLGHQDTQYF.

As for this clone: All gene names here are mouse names. Read data end 1 residue before the CDR3 end; the end is taken from the germline J gene. The V and J genes are TRBV19 and TRBJ2-4, with TRBD2 matching 10 bases. Germline lookup yields CDR1 FNHDT and CDR2 SITEND (reference sequence). Trimming removed 2 bases from V and 1 base from J; junction bases left unmatched: 4. This CDR3 is 16 amino acids long. The CDR3 reads CASSIWTGGGQNTLYF. CDR3 bases read: TGTGCCAGCAGTATTTGGACTGGGGGTGGTCAAAACACCTTGTAC.

Concerning this clone: The genes are named according to mouse. CDR3 sequence: CASSLGSQNTLYF. CDR3 DNA (partial): TGTGCCAGCAGTCTGGGAAGTCAAAACACCTTGTAC. This chain joins TRBV26 and TRBJ2-4; the D is unclear. Sequencing ends 1 residue short of the CDR3 end; the germline J gene provides the rest. V dropped 2 bases and J dropped 0 bases, with 3 bases sitting between them. Germline values: CDR1 KGHPV, CDR2 FQNQEV (reference sequence). The CDR3 contains 13 residues.

This clone is judged medium-sized. The gene symbols are mouse symbols. Sequencing ends 1 residue short of the CDR3 end; the germline J gene provides the rest. V gene TRBV1 combines with J gene TRBJ1-4; D possibly corresponds to TRBD1 (5 bases). The V end was cut by 7 bases, the J end by 0 bases, with 9 bases between. Germline CDR1 NSQYPW, CDR2 LRSPGD (reference sequence). There are 14 residues in the CDR3. The CDR3 loop is CTCTATVSNERLFF. The DNA read from the CDR3 is TGCACCTGCACCGCGACAGTTTCCAACGAAAGATTATTT.

Comment on this clone: Here the gene names and germline are mouse. Read sequence stops 1 residue before the CDR3 end, and the germline J gene provides the missing end. The V and J genes are TRBV23 and TRBJ1-4; whether TRBD1, the table's D call, matches the DNA was not checked. Germline values: CDR1 KGHTA, CDR2 FQNQQP. This CDR3 spans 15 amino acids. The CDR3 loop reads CSSSHPGQGHERLFF. The covered CDR3 bases are TGCTCCAGCAGTCATCCGGGACAGGGCCACGAAAGATTATTT.